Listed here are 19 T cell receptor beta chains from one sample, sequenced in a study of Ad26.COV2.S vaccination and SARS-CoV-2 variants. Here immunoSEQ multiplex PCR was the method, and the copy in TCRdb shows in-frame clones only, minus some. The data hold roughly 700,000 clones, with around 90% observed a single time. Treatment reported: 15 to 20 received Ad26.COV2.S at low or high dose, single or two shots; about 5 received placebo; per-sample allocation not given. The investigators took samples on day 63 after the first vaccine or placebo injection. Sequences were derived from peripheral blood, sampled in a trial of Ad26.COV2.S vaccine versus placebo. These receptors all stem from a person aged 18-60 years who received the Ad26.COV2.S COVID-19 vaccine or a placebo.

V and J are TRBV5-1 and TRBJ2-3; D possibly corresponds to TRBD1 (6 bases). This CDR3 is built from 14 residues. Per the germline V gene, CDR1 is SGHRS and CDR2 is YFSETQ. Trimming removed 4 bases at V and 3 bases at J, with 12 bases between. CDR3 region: CASSLQGETDTQYF. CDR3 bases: TGCGCCAGCAGCCTACAGGGAGAAACAGATACGCAGTATTTT.

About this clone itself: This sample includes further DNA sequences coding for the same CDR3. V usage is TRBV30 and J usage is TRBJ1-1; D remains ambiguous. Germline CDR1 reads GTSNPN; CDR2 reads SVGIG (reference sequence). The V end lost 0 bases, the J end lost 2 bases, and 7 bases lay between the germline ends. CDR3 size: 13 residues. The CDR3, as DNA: TGTGCCTGGAGTGTAATTGCTAACACTGAAGCTTTCTTT. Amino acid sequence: CAWSVIANTEAFF.

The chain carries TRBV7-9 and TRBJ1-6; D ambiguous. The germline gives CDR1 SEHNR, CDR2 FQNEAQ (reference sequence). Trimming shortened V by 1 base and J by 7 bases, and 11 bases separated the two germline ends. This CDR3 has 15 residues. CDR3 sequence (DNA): TGTGCCAGCAGCTTAGTAGAGATCCCGAATTCACCCCTCCACTTT. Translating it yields CASSLVEIPNSPLHF.

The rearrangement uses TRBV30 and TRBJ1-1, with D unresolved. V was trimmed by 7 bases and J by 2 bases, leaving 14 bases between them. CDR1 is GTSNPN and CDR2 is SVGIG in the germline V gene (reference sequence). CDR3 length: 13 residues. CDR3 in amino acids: CASTGSRNTEAFF. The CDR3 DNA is TGTGCCTCCACGGGGAGTAGAAACACTGAAGCTTTCTTT.

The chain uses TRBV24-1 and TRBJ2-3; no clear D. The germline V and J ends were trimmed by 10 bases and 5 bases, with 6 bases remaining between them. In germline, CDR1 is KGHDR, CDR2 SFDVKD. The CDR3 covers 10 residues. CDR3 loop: CATLGDTQYF. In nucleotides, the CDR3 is TGTGCCACGCTAGGAGATACGCAGTATTTT.

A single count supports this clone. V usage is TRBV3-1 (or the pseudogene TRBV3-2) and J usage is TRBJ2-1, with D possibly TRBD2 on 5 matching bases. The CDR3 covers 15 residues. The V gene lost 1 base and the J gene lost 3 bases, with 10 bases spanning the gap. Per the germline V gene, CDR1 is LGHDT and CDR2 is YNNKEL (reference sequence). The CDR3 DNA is TGTGCCAGCAGCCAAGTTGACCGGGACTACAATGAGCAGTTCTTC. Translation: CASSQVDRDYNEQFF.

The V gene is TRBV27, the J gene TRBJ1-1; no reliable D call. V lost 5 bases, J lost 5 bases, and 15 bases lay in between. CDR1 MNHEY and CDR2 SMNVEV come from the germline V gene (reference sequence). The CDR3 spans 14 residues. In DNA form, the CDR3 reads TGTGCCAGCAGTCCCGGTAGAGGATTGACTGAAGCTTTCTTT. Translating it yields CASSPGRGLTEAFF.

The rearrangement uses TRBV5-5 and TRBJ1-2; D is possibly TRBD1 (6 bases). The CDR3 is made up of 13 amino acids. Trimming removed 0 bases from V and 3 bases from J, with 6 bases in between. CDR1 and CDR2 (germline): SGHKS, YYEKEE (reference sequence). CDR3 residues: CASSLDRDYGYTF. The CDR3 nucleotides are TGTGCCAGCAGCTTGGACAGGGACTATGGCTACACCTTC.

The CDR3 DNA is TGTGCCAGCAGCCCCGGGACTAGCTACTCCGAGCAGTACTTC. Translating it yields CASSPGTSYSEQYF. V gene TRBV5-6 combines with J gene TRBJ2-7; TRBD2 agrees at 9 bases. J gave up 6 bases and V 4 bases, and 8 bases lay outside the gene matches. Per the germline V gene, CDR1 is SGHDT and CDR2 is YYEEEE. This CDR3 has 14 residues.

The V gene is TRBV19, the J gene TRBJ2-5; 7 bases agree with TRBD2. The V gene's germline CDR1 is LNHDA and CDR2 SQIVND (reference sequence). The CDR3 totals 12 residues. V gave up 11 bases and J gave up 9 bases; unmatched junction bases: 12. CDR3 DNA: TGTGCCGCGGGGGTCCCTGGTTTGGCCCAGTACTTC. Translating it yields CAAGVPGLAQYF. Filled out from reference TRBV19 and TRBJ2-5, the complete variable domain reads DGGITQSPKYLFRKEGQNVTLSCEQNLNHDAMYWYRQDPGQGLRLIYYSQIVNDFQKGDIAEGYSVSREKKESFPLTVTSAQKNPTAFYLCAAGVPGLAQYFGPGTRLLVL.

CDR3 region: CASSPSVREQFF. In nucleotides, the CDR3 is TGTGCCAGCAGCCCATCTGTACGTGAGCAGTTCTTC. V gene TRBV7-9 combines with J gene TRBJ2-1, with D hard to call. Trimming removed 5 bases from V and 9 bases from J, with 11 bases in between. The CDR3 sequence is 12 residues long. CDR1 SEHNR and CDR2 FQNEAQ come from the germline V gene (reference sequence). Together with reference TRBV7-9 and TRBJ2-1, the CDR3 gives the full variable domain: DTGVSQNPRHKITKRGQNVTFRCDPISEHNRLYWYRQTLGQGPEFLTYFQNEAQLEKSRLLSDRFSAERPKGSFSTLEIQRTEQGDSAMYLCASSPSVREQFFGPGTRLTVL.

For the CDR3, the DNA is TGTGCCAGCTCACCACCCCCGGGGCCACCTTACGAGCAGTACTTC. Translated, it gives CASSPPPGPPYEQYF. V and J are TRBV18 and TRBJ2-7, with D perhaps being TRBD1 or TRBD2 (5 bases each). The CDR3 is 15 residues long. Germline lookup yields CDR1 KGHSH and CDR2 LQKENI. V was pared by 0 bases and J by 4 bases, with 13 bases between.

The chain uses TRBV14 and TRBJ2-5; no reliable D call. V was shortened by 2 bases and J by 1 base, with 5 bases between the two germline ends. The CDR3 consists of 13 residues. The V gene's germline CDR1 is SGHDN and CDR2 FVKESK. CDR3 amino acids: CASSQQTQETQYF. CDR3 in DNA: TGTGCCAGCAGCCAACAAACCCAAGAGACCCAGTACTTC.

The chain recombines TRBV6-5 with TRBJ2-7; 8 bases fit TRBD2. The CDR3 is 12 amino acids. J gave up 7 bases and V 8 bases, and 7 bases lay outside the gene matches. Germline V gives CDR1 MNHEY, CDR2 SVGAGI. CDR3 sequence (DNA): TGTGCCAGCTCTCGGGAGGGGATGGAGCAGTACTTC. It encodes CASSREGMEQYF.

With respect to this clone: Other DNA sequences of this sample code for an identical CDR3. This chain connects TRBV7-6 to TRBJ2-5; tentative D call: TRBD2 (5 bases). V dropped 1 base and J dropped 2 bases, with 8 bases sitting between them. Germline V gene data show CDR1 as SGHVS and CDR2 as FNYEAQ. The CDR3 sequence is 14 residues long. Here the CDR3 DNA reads TGTGCCAGCAGCTTAGGAGGCGGGCAAGAGACCCAGTACTTC. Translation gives CASSLGGGQETQYF.

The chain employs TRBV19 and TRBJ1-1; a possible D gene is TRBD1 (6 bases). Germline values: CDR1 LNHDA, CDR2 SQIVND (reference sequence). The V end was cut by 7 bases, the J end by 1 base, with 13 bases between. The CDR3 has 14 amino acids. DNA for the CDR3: TGTGCCAGTAATCCAGACAGGCAGAACACTGAAGCTTTCTTT. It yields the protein CASNPDRQNTEAFF.

CDR3 nucleotides: TGTGCCAGCAGTGAATATGAGGGGCATCAGCCCCAGCATTTT. This codes for CASSEYEGHQPQHF. The V call is TRBV6-1, the J call TRBJ1-5, with D tentatively TRBD1 (5 bases). Germline CDR1 and CDR2: MNHNS and SASEGT. V dropped 2 bases and J dropped 5 bases, with 10 bases sitting between them. This CDR3 is 14 amino acids long.

The CDR3 region is CASSLHGTDYQETQYF. Written as DNA, the CDR3 is TGTGCCAGCAGCTTACACGGGACCGATTACCAAGAGACCCAGTACTTC. This rearrangement joins TRBV11-2 to TRBJ2-5; D might be TRBD1 or TRBD2, each matching 5 bases. CDR3 length: 16 residues. Trimming removed 2 bases from V and 0 bases from J, with 13 bases in between. Germline V gene data show CDR1 as SGHAT and CDR2 as FQNNGV.

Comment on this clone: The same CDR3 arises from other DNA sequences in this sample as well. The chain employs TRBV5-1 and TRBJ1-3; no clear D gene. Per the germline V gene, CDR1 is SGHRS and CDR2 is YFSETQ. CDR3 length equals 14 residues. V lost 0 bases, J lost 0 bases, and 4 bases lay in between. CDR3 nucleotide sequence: TGCGCCAGCAGCTTGGGCACCTCTGGAAACACCATATATTTT. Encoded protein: CASSLGTSGNTIYF.